One and the same sample provided the 12 T cell receptor beta chains below, sequenced in a study of blood T cells in healthy people across ages. A second PCR of roughly 7 to 11 cycles used a sample-barcoded 5' primer and a J-beta primer mix. TCRdb recomputed calls from the 5' RACE reads with MiXCR, one row per CDR3 protein. This table holds 910,000 or so distinct CDR3 sequences, just over 50% found once. Sequenced: blood. These receptors all come from a woman aged 55-75 years in good health.

The count of this clonotype is one. The chain links TRBV27 to TRBJ2-2; D is unresolved. Trimming left V 5 bases short and J 0 bases short, with 16 bases between. The CDR3 is 17 residues long. Looked up from germline, CDR1 is MNHEY and CDR2 is SMNVEV (reference sequence). CDR3 region: CASSPNSDGTNTGELFF. In DNA form, the CDR3 reads TGTGCCAGCAGTCCTAACTCGGACGGAACGAACACCGGGGAGCTGTTTTTT.

The V gene is TRBV4-1, the J gene TRBJ1-2; D might be TRBD1 (6 bases). The CDR3 extends over 18 amino acids. Trimming left V 4 bases short and J 6 bases short, with 27 bases between. CDR1 MGHRA and CDR2 YSYEKL come from the germline V gene. CDR3 residues: CASSPYIHDRRVDNGYTF. CDR3 in DNA: TGCGCCAGCAGCCCCTATATCCACGACAGGCGGGTCGACAATGGCTACACCTTC.

The rearrangement links TRBV28 to TRBJ2-5; TRBD2 matches at 7 bases. This CDR3 contains 13 residues. Germline trimming cut 8 bases from V and 2 bases from J; bases unmatched to any gene: 5. Germline loops: CDR1 MDHEN, CDR2 SYDVKM. As DNA, the CDR3 is TGTGCCAGCCATAGCGGGCCTCAAGAGACCCAGTACTTC. Translating it yields CASHSGPQETQYF.

The J gene is TRBJ1-2, the V gene TRBV12-3 or TRBV12-4; 9 bases are a match to TRBD1. The CDR3 runs to 15 residues. The ends lost 5 bases at V and 8 bases at J; junction bases unmatched: 12. The DNA of the CDR3 is TGTGCCAGCAGTCCCGGGACAGGGAGACGGGCGGGCTACACCTTC. Its translation is CASSPGTGRRAGYTF.

This clonotype has a count of ten or more. The V and J genes are TRBV12-3 or TRBV12-4 and TRBJ2-5; TRBD1 matches at 7 bases. This CDR3 spans 13 amino acids. V gave up 5 bases and J gave up 5 bases; unmatched junction bases: 5. The CDR3 region has the DNA TGTGCCAGCAGTAGAGGGGGCTTTGAGACCCAGTACTTC. Translation: CASSRGGFETQYF.

This clonotype was seen a handful of times. The V gene is TRBV6-2 or TRBV6-3, the J gene TRBJ2-1; 10 nucleotides match TRBD2. The CDR3 has 16 amino acids. The ends lost 0 bases at V and 12 bases at J; junction bases unmatched: 11. The germline V gene has CDR1 MNHEY and CDR2 SVGEGT. CDR3 nucleotides: TGTGCCAGCAGTTACTCCCTAGCGGGAGAGTCACGGGGGCAGTTCTTC. It codes for CASSYSLAGESRGQFF.

This clonotype was counted many times. The chain couples TRBV4-1 to TRBJ2-3; unclear D gene. CDR3 length: 14 amino acids. The germline V and J ends were trimmed by 0 bases and 2 bases, with 6 bases remaining between them. Looked up from germline, CDR1 is MGHRA and CDR2 is YSYEKL. This CDR3 is CASSQDWITDTQYF. In DNA form, the CDR3 reads TGCGCCAGCAGCCAAGACTGGATCACAGATACGCAGTATTTT.

As for this clonotype: At one end the junction does not follow the germline gene, possibly because of a read error. This rearrangement joins TRBV7-8 to TRBJ1-2; no clear D. The CDR3 extends over 14 amino acids. The germline V gene encodes CDR1 SGHVS and CDR2 FQNEAQ. The CDR3 is CASSLGVGAYSYTF. As DNA, the CDR3 is TGTGCCAGCAGCTTAGGAGTCGGCGCCTATAGCTACACCTTC.

This clonotype was observed a handful of times. The chain employs TRBV5-1 and TRBJ2-6; TRBD2 matches at 10 bases. Germline loops: CDR1 SGHRS, CDR2 YFSETQ. The J segment lost 3 bases and the V segment lost 1 base, leaving 7 bases of the junction unmatched. The CDR3 length is 18 residues. CDR3 coding DNA: TGCGCCAGCAGCTTGATATCTAGCGGGAGTGTTGGGGCCAACGTCCTGACTTTC. It specifies CASSLISSGSVGANVLTF.

The CDR3 DNA is TGCAGCGTTGTAATCGGCGGGGGGATCAATCAGCCCCAGCATTTT. It codes for CSVVIGGGINQPQHF. The chain combines TRBV29-1 with TRBJ1-5; D possibly corresponds to TRBD1 (5 bases). This CDR3 has 15 residues. Per the germline V gene, CDR1 is SQVTM and CDR2 is ANQGSEA. V lost 4 bases and J lost 3, with 16 bases in between.

This sequence joins TRBV28 and TRBJ2-5; TRBD1 or TRBD2 may be the D gene (5 bases each). The better agreement between TRBJ2-7 and the DNA end casts doubt on the J call. The length of the CDR3 is 14 residues. Germline CDR1 reads MDHEN; CDR2 reads SYDVKM. The CDR3 reads CASCRTGPPSEQYF. The CDR3 DNA follows: TGTGCCAGTTGTAGGACGGGACCACCTTCCGAGCAGTACTTC.

The chain is built from TRBV12-3 or TRBV12-4 and TRBJ2-3, with D perhaps TRBD2 (5 bases). This CDR3 has 13 residues. The V end was cut by 3 bases, the J end by 7 bases, with 11 bases between. CDR3 DNA: TGTGCCAGCAGTTTGGAGGCTGGTAATACGCAGTATTTT. Encoded protein: CASSLEAGNTQYF.